Below are 23 T cell receptor beta chains sequenced from a single sample in a study of T cells after somatic rescue of genetic block. Assay: immunoSEQ multiplex PCR; the TCRdb copy retains only in-frame clones and omits some. The sample yields about 67,000 clones, 92% seen once. Sequenced input: peripheral blood mononuclear cells (PBMCs). These receptors came from a man aged 35 to 55.

The genes are TRBV7-2 and TRBJ2-7; D gene unclear. With 1 base removed from V and 5 bases from J, the gap between germline ends came to 12 bases. The CDR3 is made up of 14 amino acids. Germline CDR1 and CDR2: SGHTA and FQGNSA. The CDR3, as DNA: TGTGCCAGCAGCTTAGAGGTCCTGGGGAACGAGCAGTACTTC. The encoded protein is CASSLEVLGNEQYF.

The V and J genes are TRBV10-3 and TRBJ2-3; D unresolved. CDR1 is ENHRY, CDR2 SYGVKD, per germline. The CDR3 loop spans 15 amino acids. The germline V and J ends were trimmed by 4 bases and 0 bases, with 11 bases remaining between them. The CDR3 DNA is TGTGCCATCAGTGTCGGACCTATCAGCACAGATACGCAGTATTTT. Translated: CAISVGPISTDTQYF.

This chain joins TRBV2 and TRBJ2-5, with no clear D. V gave up 7 bases and J gave up 0 bases, with 9 bases separating them. CDR1 is SNHLY and CDR2 is FYNNEI in the germline V gene. The CDR3 extends over 13 amino acids. In DNA form, the CDR3 reads TGTGCCAGCACTAGGCTCCACCAAGAGACCCAGTACTTC. Its translation is CASTRLHQETQYF.

The rearrangement joins TRBV6-6 to TRBJ1-5, with TRBD1 identical over 7 bases. Germline CDR1 is MNHNY and CDR2 is SVGAGI (reference sequence). The CDR3 loop spans 14 amino acids. Trimming took 10 bases from V and 0 from J; bases not matched to a gene: 6. CDR3 residues: CATRGELSNQPQHF. The DNA of the CDR3 is TGTGCCACCAGGGGGGAACTTAGCAATCAGCCCCAGCATTTT.

CDR3 region: CASSAATGGLGDEQYF. CDR3 DNA sequence: TGTGCCAGCAGCGCCGCGACAGGGGGCTTGGGCGACGAGCAGTACTTC. This chain uses TRBV9 with TRBJ2-7; 10 positions agree with TRBD1. Per germline, CDR1 SGDLS and CDR2 YYNGEE. CDR3 size: 16 residues. After removal of 3 bases from V and 5 bases from J, the junction contained 11 bases not matched to a gene.

The chain uses TRBV19 and TRBJ2-7; TRBD1 matches at 10 bases. Unmatched junction bases numbered 2, after V lost 5 bases and J lost 7 bases. In germline, CDR1 is LNHDA, CDR2 SQIVND (reference sequence). The CDR3 spans 12 residues. Written as DNA, the CDR3 is TGTGCCAGTAGTTGGACAGGGGGAGAGCAGTACTTC. This codes for CASSWTGGEQYF.

The CDR3 protein is CSASGELFF. CDR3 sequence (DNA): TGCAGTGCCTCGGGGGAGCTGTTTTTT. The gene calls are TRBV20-1 and TRBJ2-2; no clear D. This CDR3 has 9 amino acids. V lost 6 bases and J lost 8, with 4 bases in between. CDR1 is DFQATT and CDR2 is SNEGSKA in the germline V gene (reference sequence).

V is TRBV30 and J is TRBJ2-2; D is perhaps TRBD1 (6 bases). Per germline, CDR1 GTSNPN and CDR2 SVGIG (reference sequence). The germline V and J ends were trimmed by 2 bases and 4 bases, with 8 bases remaining between them. The CDR3 totals 13 residues. CDR3 in amino acids: CAWSRGSTGELFF. The DNA for the CDR3 is TGTGCCTGGAGTAGGGGGTCCACCGGGGAGCTGTTTTTT.

The J gene is TRBJ1-2, the V gene TRBV19; D not resolved. Germline assignment: CDR1 LNHDA and CDR2 SQIVND (reference sequence). This CDR3 has 15 residues. The germline V and J ends were trimmed by 3 bases and 0 bases, with 11 bases remaining between them. The DNA of the CDR3 is TGTGCCAGTAGTATGGGCGCCGCTGCTAACTATGGCTACACCTTC. Protein: CASSMGAAANYGYTF.

The rearrangement links TRBV7-9 to TRBJ2-2; no firm D call. V dropped 1 base and J dropped 7 bases, with 7 bases sitting between them. Germline V gene sequence: CDR1 SEHNR, CDR2 FQNEAQ (reference sequence). The CDR3 extends over 13 amino acids. The CDR3, as DNA: TGTGCCAGCAGCTTAGGAGTAGACGGGGAGCTGTTTTTT. Translation gives CASSLGVDGELFF. Full variable domain (outside the CDR3, taken from reference TRBV7-9 and TRBJ2-2): DTGVSQNPRHKITKRGQNVTFRCDPISEHNRLYWYRQTLGQGPEFLTYFQNEAQLEKSRLLSDRFSAERPKGSFSTLEIQRTEQGDSAMYLCASSLGVDGELFFGEGSRLTVL.

V and J are TRBV18 and TRBJ1-4; tentatively, D is TRBD1 (5 bases). Germline V gene data show CDR1 as KGHSH and CDR2 as LQKENI. Trimming took 1 base from V and 2 from J, leaving 11 bases between them. The length of the CDR3 is 16 residues. This CDR3 reads CASSPRRGSTNEKLFF. The CDR3 DNA is TGTGCCAGCTCACCACGTAGGGGTTCGACTAATGAAAAACTGTTTTTT.

The CDR3 is CASSDSTDTQYF. CDR3 in DNA: TGTGCCAGCAGCGACAGCACAGATACGCAGTATTTT. The V and J genes are TRBV11-2 and TRBJ2-3; D is uncertain. V lost 5 bases and J lost 0, with 3 bases in between. Germline values: CDR1 SGHAT, CDR2 FQNNGV. The CDR3 is 12 amino acids.

This chain uses TRBV6-6 with TRBJ2-1; 9 nucleotides line up with TRBD2. The CDR3 sequence is 15 residues long. Per germline, CDR1 MNHNY and CDR2 SVGAGI (reference sequence). Unmatched junction bases numbered 11, after V lost 6 bases and J lost 8 bases. In DNA, the CDR3 is TGTGCCAGCAGGACCCTAGCGGGACTAAAATATGAGCAGTTCTTC. Its translation is CASRTLAGLKYEQFF.

This chain uses TRBV19 with TRBJ1-1; D gene uncertain. From germline, CDR1 is LNHDA and CDR2 SQIVND (reference sequence). V lost 2 bases to trimming and J lost 3 bases, with 10 bases between them. This CDR3 has 14 amino acids. CDR3 sequence: CASSIWSRDTEAFF. The CDR3 DNA reads as TGTGCCAGTAGTATATGGTCTCGGGACACTGAAGCTTTCTTT.

This chain connects TRBV16 to TRBJ2-5; weak D call: TRBD1 (5 bases). Germline V lookup: CDR1 KGHSY, CDR2 FQNENV. CDR3 size: 16 residues. V lost 2 bases to trimming and J lost 7 bases, with 20 bases between them. CDR3 sequence reads: CASSQGVTGGEVTQYF. As DNA, the CDR3 is TGTGCCAGCAGCCAAGGAGTTACAGGCGGAGAAGTGACCCAGTACTTC.

The V and J genes are TRBV28 and TRBJ2-4, with D unclear. The CDR3 covers 14 residues. The germline CDR1 and CDR2 sequences are MDHEN and SYDVKM. Deletions cut 7 bases from V and 0 bases from J, with 10 bases between. The CDR3 DNA sequence: TGTGCCAGCACCTATAGTACAGCCAAAAACATTCAGTACTTC. Translated: CASTYSTAKNIQYF. The full variable domain, its missing parts supplied by reference TRBV28 and TRBJ2-4, is DVKVTQSSRYLVKRTGEKVFLECVQDMDHENMFWYRQDPGLGLRLIYFSYDVKMKEKGDIPEGYSVSREKKERFSLILESASTNQTSMYLCASTYSTAKNIQYFGAGTRLSVL.

V is TRBV4-1 and J is TRBJ1-3, with a weak D call TRBD1 (5 bases). This CDR3 is built from 16 residues. Deletions cut 1 base from V and 2 bases from J, with 12 bases between. Germline V gene data show CDR1 as MGHRA and CDR2 as YSYEKL. The CDR3 is CASSQGPGPPGNTIYF. The CDR3 nucleotides are TGCGCCAGCAGCCAAGGGCCAGGGCCCCCTGGAAACACCATATATTTT.

V is TRBV7-2 and J is TRBJ2-3, with D possibly matching TRBD1 (5 bases). Germline CDR1 reads SGHTA; CDR2 reads FQGNSA. V gave up 5 bases and J gave up 2 bases, with 14 bases separating them. There are 15 residues in the CDR3. CDR3 in DNA: TGTGCCAGCAGCCCTAGACAGATTGACACAGATACGCAGTATTTT. Protein: CASSPRQIDTDTQYF.

This clone was observed once. The rearrangement uses TRBV6-5 and TRBJ2-1; a weak D match, TRBD1 (6 bases). CDR1 and CDR2 from the germline V gene are MNHEY and SVGAGI. The CDR3 contains 15 residues. Trimming took off 6 bases at V and 7 bases at J, with 19 bases between the two ends. CDR3 in amino acids: CASRHRRSRGNEQFF. In DNA, the CDR3 is TGTGCCAGCAGGCACAGGAGGAGTAGGGGGAATGAGCAGTTCTTC.

The V call is TRBV11-2, the J call TRBJ2-2; the match to TRBD1 covers 10 bases. The ends lost 3 bases at V and 2 bases at J; junction bases unmatched: 3. From germline, CDR1 is SGHAT and CDR2 FQNNGV. The CDR3 is 16 residues long. CDR3 DNA: TGTGCCAGCAGCTTCGACAGGGGGCGAAACACCGGGGAGCTGTTTTTT. Its translation: CASSFDRGRNTGELFF.

This chain joins TRBV6-5 and TRBJ2-7, with 7 nucleotides matching TRBD2. With 10 bases clipped from V and 9 bases from J, the junction kept 12 bases outside the gene matches. CDR3 length: 12 residues. The germline CDR1 and CDR2 sequences are MNHEY and SVGAGI. The DNA for the CDR3 is TGTGCCACCGGGGAGCGGGAAAGGAGGCAGTACTTC. It codes for CATGERERRQYF.

This clone showed up just once. V usage is TRBV2 and J usage is TRBJ1-5, with D possibly TRBD1 on 5 matching bases. The CDR3 totals 14 residues. The V gene's germline CDR1 is SNHLY and CDR2 FYNNEI. Deletions cut 3 bases from V and 5 bases from J, with 11 bases between. The CDR3 here is CASSEVGGDQPQHF. The CDR3 DNA follows: TGTGCCAGCAGTGAGGTGGGGGGGGATCAGCCCCAGCATTTT.

The chain carries TRBV5-8 and TRBJ1-5; TRBD1 matches 8 bases. Germline lookup yields CDR1 SGHTS and CDR2 YDEGEE. The CDR3 is made up of 18 amino acids. The V gene end was trimmed by 4 bases and the J gene end by 0 bases; junction bases not matched to a gene: 12. CDR3 sequence (DNA): TGTGCCAGCAGCGTGATCAGGGGGCCGGGGTATAGCAATCAGCCCCAGCATTTT. This translates into CASSVIRGPGYSNQPQHF.